This section outlines one T cell receptor (beta chain) sequence together with its context. Its antigen is currently unknown. Germline lookup yields CDR1 MRHNA and CDR2 SNTAGT. The CDR3 is made up of 13 amino acids. This sample is drawn from a study of CXCR3-negative and CXCR3-positive naive CD8 T cells. Each TRB cDNA library was prepared by 5' RACE (with UMI labels). Each CDR3 protein gets one entry in TCRdb, which reprocessed the 5' RACE reads and gives no DNA. The sample has some 130,000 distinct CDR3 sequences. General study points: The TRBV-TRBJ usage of naive CXCR3-negative and CXCR3-positive cells was similar, but that of memory cells differed.

This clonotype was sampled from a human donor in good health. Some clones in this sample may be carry-over from other donors' samples. This chain uses TRBV6-4 with TRBJ1-5. Source material: naive CXCR3- CD8+ T cells from blood. Described subset: CD45RO-CCR7+CD27+CD95- naive CD8+ T cells lacking CXCR3 (TNR3-). The CDR3 spells CASREHPDQPQHF.